This T cell receptor (beta chain) appears in the sequencing data of a study of blood T cell repertoires in COVID-19. The V and J ends lost 3 bases and 3 bases respectively, with 8 bases between them. The CDR3 sequence is 14 residues long. Germline V gene lookup returns CDR1 LNHDA and CDR2 SQIVND (reference sequence). Sequencing was performed with immunoSEQ multiplex PCR; in TCRdb, only in-frame clones are kept and a portion is missing. The sample has around 12,000 clones; almost 85% are singletons. Sequencing was carried out using peripheral blood. This clonotype was obtained from a man older than 75 with acute or convalescent COVID-19. The chain links TRBV19 to TRBJ1-4, with D possibly being TRBD1 (5 bases). CDR3 sequence (DNA): TGTGCCAGTAGTATCAGGGTGCCTAATGAAAAACTGTTTTTT. Encoded protein: CASSIRVPNEKLFF.